This entry lists 28 T cell receptor beta chains sequenced from one sample in a study of blood T cells in healthy people across ages. Primers used in a second PCR of roughly 6 to 11 cycles were a sample-barcoded 5' primer and a J-beta primer mix. TCRdb re-derived calls from the 5' RACE reads in MiXCR, one entry per CDR3 protein. The table lists around 1,900,000 distinct CDR3 sequences, about two fifths of them singletons, with 23% in the top ten. Sequencing was performed on blood. The receptors come from a human donor in good health.

This chain uses TRBV20-1 with TRBJ2-1, with D possibly TRBD2 on 5 matching bases. V shed 2 bases and J shed 7 bases, with 18 bases lying between them. CDR1 is DFQATT, CDR2 SNEGSKA, per germline (reference sequence). CDR3 length: 15 residues. This CDR3 is CSARKYGVARNEQFF. DNA for the CDR3: TGCAGTGCTAGAAAGTACGGGGTAGCGAGGAATGAGCAGTTCTTC.

This clonotype was seen a handful of times. V gene TRBV7-9 combines with J gene TRBJ2-5; D gene ambiguous. Trimming removed 1 base at V and 5 bases at J, with 8 bases between. The CDR3 length is 13 residues. Germline V gene data show CDR1 as SEHNR and CDR2 as FQNEAQ (reference sequence). Written as DNA, the CDR3 is TGTGCCAGCAGCTTAGGGGTAATGGAGACCCAGTACTTC. Translated: CASSLGVMETQYF.

This clonotype appeared a few times. J is TRBJ2-4 and V is TRBV4-1; TRBD2 aligns across 8 bases. The J call may be in error: the DNA end matches TRBJ2-7 better. Germline V gives CDR1 MGHRA, CDR2 YSYEKL. This CDR3 has 18 amino acids. The CDR3 spells CASSPPGGSRGGLYEQYF. CDR3 coding DNA: TGCGCCAGCAGCCCCCCCGGGGGCTCACGGGGGGGCTTATACGAGCAGTACTTC.

This clonotype came up a few times. This chain's CDR3 is CASSSIRMDTYTQYF. The CDR3 DNA follows: TGTGCCAGCAGCTCCATTAGAATGGACACGTATACGCAGTATTTT. The chain employs TRBV11-2 and TRBJ2-3; D might be TRBD1 (5 bases). Germline V gene data show CDR1 as SGHAT and CDR2 as FQNNGV. The CDR3 length is 15 residues. V was pared by 4 bases and J by 7 bases, with 18 bases between.

The chain joins TRBV29-1 to TRBJ2-5, with D possibly being TRBD1 (6 bases). Trimming shortened V by 5 bases and J by 5 bases, and 21 bases separated the two germline ends. Germline assignment: CDR1 SQVTM and CDR2 ANQGSEA. The CDR3 spans 15 residues. CDR3 sequence: CSVQGTPGYLETQYF. Here the CDR3 DNA reads TGCAGCGTTCAGGGGACACCGGGATATTTGGAGACCCAGTACTTC.

Remarks on this clonotype: With a much larger clone just one base away, this may be a read error. The gene calls are TRBV9 and TRBJ2-3; D ambiguous. The CDR3 extends over 13 amino acids. In germline, CDR1 is SGDLS, CDR2 YYNGEE. Here the CDR3 reads CASGVGDPGTQYF. CDR3 in DNA: TGTGCCAGCGGCGTAGGCGACCCAGGTACGCAGTATTTT.

The chain links TRBV30 to TRBJ2-5; D could derive from TRBD1 or TRBD2 (6 bases each). V was cut by 1 base and J by 2 bases, with 8 bases left in between. The germline gives CDR1 GTSNPN, CDR2 SVGIG (reference sequence). This CDR3 is built from 13 residues. CDR3 sequence (DNA): TGTGCCTGGAGTGAGGGGGGACAAGAGACCCAGTACTTC. Its protein is CAWSEGGQETQYF.

CDR3 in DNA: TGTGCCAGCAGCCCGGGGCGGGGGGGTGTAAAATCTGAAGCTTTCTTT. Protein: CASSPGRGGVKSEAFF. The rearrangement joins TRBV11-2 to TRBJ1-1; D may be TRBD1 (5 bases). The CDR3 length is 16 residues. V was trimmed by 5 bases and J by 6 bases, leaving 22 bases between them. Germline-derived CDR1 and CDR2 are SGHAT and FQNNGV.

The chain has TRBV9 and TRBJ1-2, with no clear D. V was clipped by 4 bases and J by 6 bases, with 13 bases between them. Germline V lookup: CDR1 SGDLS, CDR2 YYNGEE. The CDR3 is 13 amino acids. The chain's CDR3 is CASSSWPRDGYTF. The CDR3 DNA reads as TGTGCCAGCAGCTCCTGGCCGAGGGATGGCTACACCTTC.

This clonotype appeared a few times. The V gene is TRBV11-2, the J gene TRBJ2-3; TRBD2 agrees at 8 bases. From germline, CDR1 is SGHAT and CDR2 FQNNGV. After removal of 6 bases from V and 5 bases from J, the junction contained 10 bases not matched to a gene. The length of the CDR3 is 15 residues. CDR3 DNA sequence: TGTGCCAGCAGACGGGGGGGCTTCGAGGGAGATACGCAGTATTTT. It specifies CASRRGGFEGDTQYF. Full variable domain (outside the CDR3, taken from reference TRBV11-2 and TRBJ2-3): EAGVAQSPRYKIIEKRQSVAFWCNPISGHATLYWYQQILGQGPKLLIQFQNNGVVDDSQLPKDRFSAERLKGVDSTLKIQPAKLEDSAVYLCASRRGGFEGDTQYFGPGTRLTVL.

This clonotype came up a few times. This chain connects TRBV20-1 to TRBJ2-7; possible D gene TRBD2, 5 bases. Trimming removed 6 bases from V and 2 bases from J, with 20 bases in between. Germline-derived CDR1 and CDR2 are DFQATT and SNEGSKA (reference sequence). The CDR3 is 15 amino acids. This CDR3 is CSALEDQAYTYEQYF. CDR3 bases: TGCAGTGCCCTGGAGGACCAGGCCTATACCTACGAGCAGTACTTC.

There are a few counts of this clonotype. CDR3 nucleotides: TGTGCCACCAGCAGAGTCCGCGGAGACACGCGTTTGACCCTCCACTTT. It translates to CATSRVRGDTRLTLHF. This rearrangement joins TRBV15 to TRBJ1-6; D not resolved. Germline V CDR1 and CDR2: LNHNV, YYDKDF (reference sequence). The ends were cut back, 1 base at V and 14 bases at J, with 21 bases in the middle. This CDR3 has 16 residues.

This clonotype was seen only a few times. The chain is built from TRBV5-1 and TRBJ2-4; no definite D call. There are 12 residues in the CDR3. With 4 bases removed from V and 14 bases from J, the gap between germline ends came to 16 bases. Germline CDR1 and CDR2: SGHRS and YFSETQ. This CDR3 is CASSPGVYYEYF. The CDR3 nucleotides read TGCGCCAGCAGCCCTGGGGTGTACTACGAGTACTTC.

This clonotype was seen a handful of times. This sequence joins TRBV15 and TRBJ2-1; possible D gene TRBD2, 5 bases. Germline V gene data show CDR1 as LNHNV and CDR2 as YYDKDF (reference sequence). V lost 1 base and J lost 10, with 17 bases in between. This CDR3 spans 15 amino acids. CDR3 coding DNA: TGTGCCACCAGCAGAGGCTCAATCTACGGGGAGGAGCAGTTCTTC. Translation: CATSRGSIYGEEQFF.

In regard to this clonotype: A much larger clonotype is one base distant, so this may be a read error. The V and J genes are TRBV11-3 and TRBJ2-4; D remains unclear. Trimming stripped 4 bases from V and 5 bases from J, with 3 bases between. The CDR3 is 11 amino acids. Germline-derived CDR1 and CDR2 are SGHNT and YENEEA. This chain's CDR3 is CASSSENIQYF. The CDR3 DNA sequence: TGTGCCAGCAGCTCAGAAAACATTCAGTACTTC.

Details on this clonotype: The junction and the germline gene differ at one end; a read error may be behind it. The V and J genes are TRBV12-3 or TRBV12-4 and TRBJ2-3; 10 bases map to TRBD2. The CDR3 totals 15 residues. This CDR3 reads CAGSLAGGITDTQYF. Here the CDR3 DNA reads TGTGCCGGCAGTTTAGCGGGGGGCATCACAGATACGCAGTATTTT.

This clonotype was seen more than once but under ten times. The gene calls are TRBV20-1 and TRBJ1-1, with D hard to call. CDR1 and CDR2 (germline): DFQATT, SNEGSKA (reference sequence). The CDR3 runs to 8 residues. CDR3 DNA sequence: TGCAGCCTGTCGGGAGCTTTCTTT. Residues: CSLSGAFF.

In nucleotides, the CDR3 is TGTGCCAGCAACCCCTGGTCGAATTCACCCCTCCACTTT. It yields the protein CASNPWSNSPLHF. The V gene is TRBV6-2 or TRBV6-3, the J gene TRBJ1-6; D gene ambiguous. Trimming stripped 7 bases from V and 7 bases from J, with 11 bases between. CDR1 is MNHEY and CDR2 is SVGEGT in the germline V gene. The CDR3 is made up of 13 amino acids.

This clonotype was seen a few times. The gene calls are TRBV2 and TRBJ2-4; tentatively, D is TRBD1 (6 bases). The last part of the DNA fits TRBJ2-7 better; the J call may be wrong. Germline-derived CDR1 and CDR2 are SNHLY and FYNNEI. The CDR3 is 12 residues long. CDR3 nucleotides: TGTGCCAGCAGTCCAACAGGGACCGAGCAGTACTTC. Encoded protein: CASSPTGTEQYF.

The rearrangement links TRBV20-1 to TRBJ2-2; D may be TRBD1 (6 bases). This CDR3 has 20 amino acids. CDR1 and CDR2 from the germline V gene are DFQATT and SNEGSKA (reference sequence). V lost 3 bases and J 4 bases, leaving 30 bases between the germline ends. CDR3 loop: CSARAVSEGDIPKSTGELFF. CDR3 DNA sequence: TGCAGTGCTAGGGCGGTCAGCGAAGGGGACATCCCCAAGAGCACCGGGGAGCTGTTTTTT.

The CDR3: CASSPSGQGAREQYF. The CDR3 DNA sequence: TGTGCCAGCAGCCCATCGGGACAGGGGGCTCGTGAGCAGTACTTC. The chain couples TRBV7-9 to TRBJ2-4, with TRBD1 identical over 12 bases. The CDR3 length is 15 residues. Germline V gene lookup returns CDR1 SEHNR and CDR2 FQNEAQ (reference sequence). V was clipped by 5 bases and J by 13 bases; unmatched bases: 12.

This clonotype was counted a few times. V gene TRBV29-1 combines with J gene TRBJ1-2; no clear D gene. The CDR3 spans 11 residues. CDR1 is SQVTM and CDR2 is ANQGSEA in the germline V gene. V was clipped by 2 bases and J by 8 bases, with 9 bases between them. CDR3 region: CSVERGNGYTF. The CDR3 DNA sequence: TGCAGCGTTGAACGGGGAAACGGCTACACCTTC.

The chain uses TRBV7-9 and TRBJ2-3; perhaps TRBD1 as D (6 bases). Trimming removed 5 bases from V and 1 base from J, with 13 bases in between. This CDR3 has 15 amino acids. CDR1 is SEHNR and CDR2 is FQNEAQ in the germline V gene (reference sequence). The chain's CDR3 is CASSPGWGRTDTQYF. DNA for the CDR3: TGTGCCAGCAGCCCCGGGTGGGGGCGCACAGATACGCAGTATTTT.

V gene TRBV29-1 combines with J gene TRBJ2-2; D is perhaps TRBD1 or TRBD2 (5 bases each). The CDR3 contains 13 residues. Germline CDR1 SQVTM, CDR2 ANQGSEA. The V end was cut by 4 bases, the J end by 3 bases, with 9 bases between. CDR3 in amino acids: CSVGPGHTGELFF. The CDR3 coding sequence is TGCAGCGTTGGGCCGGGGCACACCGGGGAGCTGTTTTTT.

The chain is built from TRBV12-3 or TRBV12-4 and TRBJ1-2; D possibly corresponds to TRBD1 (5 bases). This CDR3 region has 14 residues. V was clipped by 4 bases and J by 4 bases, with 13 bases between them. The CDR3 DNA reads TGTGCCAGCAGTTCCCAGGGTCGGTTCTATGGCTACACCTTC. It codes for CASSSQGRFYGYTF.

This chain joins TRBV7-9 and TRBJ1-2; 12 bases align to TRBD1. The CDR3 is 18 residues long. The ends lost 4 bases at V and 0 bases at J; junction bases unmatched: 9. Germline V gene sequence: CDR1 SEHNR, CDR2 FQNEAQ (reference sequence). The CDR3 sequence: CASSSSRDRGHANYGYTF. Written as DNA, the CDR3 is TGTGCCAGCAGCTCCAGCCGGGACAGGGGGCACGCTAACTATGGCTACACCTTC.

This clonotype has a single count. The chain is built from TRBV5-5 and TRBJ2-7; D may correspond to TRBD1 or TRBD2 (7 bases each). Germline V CDR1 and CDR2: SGHKS, YYEKEE (reference sequence). The V end was cut by 4 bases, the J end by 2 bases, with 13 bases between. This CDR3 spans 14 amino acids. In DNA form, the CDR3 reads TGTGCCAGCAGCCAGCGGGACAGCCCCTACGAGCAGTACTTC. Translating gives CASSQRDSPYEQYF.

This clonotype came up many times. The CDR3 bases are TGTGCCAGCAGCCCCGGGACAGGGAGGAATGAGCAGTTCTTC. It yields the protein CASSPGTGRNEQFF. The gene calls are TRBV7-2 and TRBJ2-1; TRBD1 agrees at 9 bases. The CDR3 is 14 amino acids. The trim removed 5 bases at V and 7 bases at J, leaving 6 bases unmatched. Germline V gene lookup returns CDR1 SGHTA and CDR2 FQGNSA.